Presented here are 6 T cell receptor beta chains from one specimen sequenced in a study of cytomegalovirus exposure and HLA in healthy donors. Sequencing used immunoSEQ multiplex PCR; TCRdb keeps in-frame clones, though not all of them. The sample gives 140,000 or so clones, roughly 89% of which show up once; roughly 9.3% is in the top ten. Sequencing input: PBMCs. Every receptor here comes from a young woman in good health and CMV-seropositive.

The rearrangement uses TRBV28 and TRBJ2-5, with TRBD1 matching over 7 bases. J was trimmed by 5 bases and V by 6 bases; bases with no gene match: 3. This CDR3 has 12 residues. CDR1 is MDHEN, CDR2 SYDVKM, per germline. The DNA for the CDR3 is TGTGCCAGCAGACAGGGGCAGGAGACCCAGTACTTC. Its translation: CASRQGQETQYF.

CDR3 bases: TGTGCCAGCAGTGCGGGGCAGGGGGTTTCGGGACAGCCCCAGCATTTT. Translation: CASSAGQGVSGQPQHF. The genes are TRBV9 and TRBJ1-5; 7 bases align to TRBD1. Trimming at V came to 5 bases and at J to 7 bases, leaving 15 bases not matched to a gene. The CDR3 consists of 16 residues. Germline CDR1 SGDLS, CDR2 YYNGEE.

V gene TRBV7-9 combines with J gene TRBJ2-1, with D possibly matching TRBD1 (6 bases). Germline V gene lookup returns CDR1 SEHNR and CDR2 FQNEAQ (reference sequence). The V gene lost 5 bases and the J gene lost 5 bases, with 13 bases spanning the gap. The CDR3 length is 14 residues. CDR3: CASSRSGDHNEQFF. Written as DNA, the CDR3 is TGTGCCAGCAGCCGCTCAGGGGACCACAATGAGCAGTTCTTC.

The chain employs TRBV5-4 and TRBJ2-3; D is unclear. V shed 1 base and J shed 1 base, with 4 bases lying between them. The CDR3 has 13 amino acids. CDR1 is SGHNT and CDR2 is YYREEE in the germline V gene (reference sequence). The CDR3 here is CASSLRGTDTQYF. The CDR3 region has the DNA TGTGCCAGCAGCTTGCGGGGCACAGATACGCAGTATTTT.

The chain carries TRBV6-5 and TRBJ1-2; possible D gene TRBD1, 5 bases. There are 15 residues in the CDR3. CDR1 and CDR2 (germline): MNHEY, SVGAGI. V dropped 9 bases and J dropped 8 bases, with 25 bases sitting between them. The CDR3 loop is CASGRGKSLVHGYTF. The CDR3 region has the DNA TGTGCCAGTGGTCGGGGGAAGAGTTTGGTTCACGGCTACACCTTC.

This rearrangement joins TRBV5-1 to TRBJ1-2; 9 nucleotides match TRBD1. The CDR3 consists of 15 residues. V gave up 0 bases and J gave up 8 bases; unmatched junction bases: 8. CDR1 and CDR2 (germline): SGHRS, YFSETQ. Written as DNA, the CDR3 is TGCGCCAGCAGCTTGGAAGGACAGGGGCCCGACGGCTACACCTTC. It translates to CASSLEGQGPDGYTF.